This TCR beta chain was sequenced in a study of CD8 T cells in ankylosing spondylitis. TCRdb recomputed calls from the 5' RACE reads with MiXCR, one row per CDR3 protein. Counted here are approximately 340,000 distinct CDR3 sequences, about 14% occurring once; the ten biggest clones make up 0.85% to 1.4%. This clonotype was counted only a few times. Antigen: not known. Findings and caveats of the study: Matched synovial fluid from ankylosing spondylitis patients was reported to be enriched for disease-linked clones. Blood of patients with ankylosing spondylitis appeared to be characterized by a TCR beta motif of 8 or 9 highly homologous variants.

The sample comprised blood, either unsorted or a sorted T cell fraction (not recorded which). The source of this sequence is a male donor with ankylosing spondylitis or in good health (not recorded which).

The CDR3: CASSGHGTGQEKLFF. The CDR3 DNA reads TGTGCCAGCAGCGGACACGGGACAGGTCAAGAAAAACTGTTTTTT. This chain connects TRBV7-8 to TRBJ1-4; 8 nucleotides agree with TRBD1. The V gene end was trimmed by 5 bases and the J gene end by 8 bases; junction bases not matched to a gene: 10. CDR1 SGHVS and CDR2 FQNEAQ come from the germline V gene. This CDR3 is 15 amino acids long.